This T cell receptor (beta chain) comes out of a study of blood T cell repertoires in COVID-19. Overall study: Acute and convalescent COVID-19 samples came from the United States, Italy and Spain.

TCRdb's copy holds only in-frame clones and misses some; the assay was immunoSEQ multiplex PCR. Of around 200,000 clones in the sample, 70% to 90% were seen once. Trimming took 2 bases from V and 2 from J; bases not matched to a gene: 6. Germline V gives CDR1 MNHEY, CDR2 SVGEGT. The CDR3 runs 16 residues. This clonotype was obtained from a woman older than 75 with acute or convalescent COVID-19. This chain joins TRBV6-2 or TRBV6-3 and TRBJ2-1, with 7 bases that match TRBD2. The sequenced sample was peripheral blood. CDR3 loop: CASSYTSVGAYNEQFF. CDR3 in DNA: TGTGCCAGCAGTTACACTAGCGTAGGGGCCTACAATGAGCAGTTCTTC.